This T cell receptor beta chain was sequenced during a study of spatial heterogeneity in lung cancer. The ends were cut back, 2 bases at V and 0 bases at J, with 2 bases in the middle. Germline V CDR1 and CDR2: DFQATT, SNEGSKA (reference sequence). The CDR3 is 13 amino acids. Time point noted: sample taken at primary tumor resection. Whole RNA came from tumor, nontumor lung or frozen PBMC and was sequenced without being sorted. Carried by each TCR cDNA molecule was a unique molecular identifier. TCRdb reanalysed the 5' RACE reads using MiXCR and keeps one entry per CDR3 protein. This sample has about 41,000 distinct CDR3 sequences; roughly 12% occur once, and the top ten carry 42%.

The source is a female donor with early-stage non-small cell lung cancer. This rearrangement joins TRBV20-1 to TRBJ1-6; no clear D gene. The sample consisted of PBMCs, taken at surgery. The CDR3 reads CSARHSYNSPLHF. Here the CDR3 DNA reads TGCAGTGCTAGACACTCCTATAATTCACCCCTCCACTTT.